This T cell receptor beta chain derives from a study of OX40 agonist ivuxolimab in advanced cancers. On this clone itself: Antigen specificity is unknown.

The protocol was immunoSEQ multiplex PCR, while the TCRdb copy is restricted to in-frame clones and leaves out a portion. This repertoire shows more than 30,000 clones, roughly nine tenths found once; its top ten account for roughly 1%. Study-level findings and limits: At 0.1 to 3.0 mg/kg, CD4+ and CD8+ blood T cells expanded clonally by week 6.

Germline CDR1 reads SGHNT; CDR2 reads YYREEE (reference sequence). The V and J ends lost 0 bases and 2 bases, in that order; junction bases with no gene match: 5. The CDR3 contains 16 residues. This specimen was CD4+ or CD8+ T cells sorted from blood, taken in a trial of the OX40 agonist ivuxolimab. The receptor comes from an adult with an advanced solid tumor such as melanoma, head and neck, liver or kidney cancer. The V gene is TRBV5-4, the J gene TRBJ2-5; 9 nucleotides agree with TRBD2. The CDR3 DNA is TGTGCCAGCAGCTTGGGACTAGCGGTGGGTCAAGAGACCCAGTACTTC. Protein sequence: CASSLGLAVGQETQYF.